Presented here are 13 T cell receptor beta chains from one specimen sequenced in a study of blood T cell repertoires in COVID-19. Sequenced by immunoSEQ multiplex PCR; TCRdb stores in-frame clones only, minus some. The sample includes more than 150,000 clones, about 87% of them seen just once. The sequencing sample was made of peripheral blood. The origin of the receptors is a middle-aged man with active or convalescent COVID-19.

In nucleotides, the CDR3 is TGTGCCATCAGTGAGTTTTTGGGGGCGGACGCCTACGAGCAGTACTTC. It specifies CAISEFLGADAYEQYF. The chain recombines TRBV10-3 with TRBJ2-7; a weak D match, TRBD1 (6 bases). V was cut by 1 base and J by 2 bases, with 15 bases left in between. The germline gives CDR1 ENHRY, CDR2 SYGVKD. The CDR3 spans 16 residues.

V and J are TRBV5-1 and TRBJ2-4, with D possibly TRBD1 on 5 matching bases. The CDR3 sequence is 14 residues long. Germline CDR1 SGHRS, CDR2 YFSETQ. V lost 1 base to trimming and J lost 8 bases, with 13 bases between them. Written as DNA, the CDR3 is TGCGCCAGCAGCTTGCAGGGCCTTGCGGACATTCAGTACTTC. Residues: CASSLQGLADIQYF.

The rearrangement uses TRBV4-2 and TRBJ2-3; 8 bases align to TRBD2. In germline, CDR1 is LGHNA, CDR2 YNFKEQ. The CDR3 loop spans 18 amino acids. V lost 2 bases to trimming and J lost 7 bases; unmatched junction nucleotides: 17. The CDR3 loop is CASSQSRGAITLTNTQYF. CDR3 nucleotide sequence: TGTGCCAGCAGCCAATCGCGGGGGGCTATTACGCTGACGAATACGCAGTATTTT.

The chain joins TRBV2 to TRBJ1-2, with D unclear. This CDR3 comprises 14 residues. Trimming took off 3 bases at V and 1 base at J, with 9 bases between the two ends. Per germline, CDR1 SNHLY and CDR2 FYNNEI. This CDR3 is CASSELEINYGYTF. In DNA, the CDR3 is TGTGCCAGCAGTGAGCTCGAGATTAACTATGGCTACACCTTC. Based on the CDR3 plus reference TRBV2 and TRBJ1-2, the full variable domain is EPEVTQTPSHQVTQMGQEVILRCVPISNHLYFYWYRQILGQKVEFLVSFYNNEISEKSEIFDDQFSVERPDGSNFTLKIRSTKLEDSAMYFCASSELEINYGYTFGSGTRLTVV.

The chain recombines TRBV19 with TRBJ1-5; D ambiguous. This CDR3 comprises 15 residues. Germline V lookup: CDR1 LNHDA, CDR2 SQIVND (reference sequence). V was shortened by 1 base and J by 2 bases, with 9 bases between the two germline ends. The CDR3 sequence is CASSIGGYGNQPQHF. In DNA, the CDR3 is TGTGCCAGTAGTATAGGCGGGTACGGCAATCAGCCCCAGCATTTT.

The rearrangement links TRBV6-5 to TRBJ1-1, with D possibly TRBD1 on 5 matching bases. CDR1 is MNHEY, CDR2 SVGAGI, per germline. The CDR3 covers 14 residues. Between the trimmed V and J ends, which lost 4 bases and 3 bases, there was a span of 12 bases. CDR3: CASSLRAGDTEAFF. CDR3 nucleotide sequence: TGTGCCAGCAGTTTACGGGCGGGGGACACTGAAGCTTTCTTT.

The V and J genes are TRBV5-1 and TRBJ1-1, with 10 bases identical to TRBD1. This CDR3 spans 15 amino acids. J gave up 0 bases and V 3 bases, and 2 bases lay outside the gene matches. Germline values: CDR1 SGHRS, CDR2 YFSETQ. The CDR3 bases are TGCGCCAGCAGCTCTGGACAGGGGGTGAACACTGAAGCTTTCTTT. Its protein is CASSSGQGVNTEAFF.

J is TRBJ2-3 and V is TRBV9; 10 bases match TRBD2. Trimming cost V 4 bases and J 5 bases; bases outside gene matches: 10. Germline loops: CDR1 SGDLS, CDR2 YYNGEE. The CDR3 has 16 amino acids. CDR3 sequence: CASSTSSGGAGDTQYF. As DNA, the CDR3 is TGTGCCAGCAGCACTTCGAGCGGGGGGGCCGGAGATACGCAGTATTTT.

This clone appeared once. This chain joins TRBV3-1 (or the pseudogene TRBV3-2) and TRBJ2-7; TRBD1 might be the D (5 bases). Trimming removed 0 bases from V and 0 bases from J, with 12 bases in between. Germline CDR1 reads LGHDT; CDR2 reads YNNKEL (reference sequence). CDR3 length: 16 amino acids. CDR3 sequence: CASSQDLAGHSYEQYF. The CDR3 coding sequence is TGTGCCAGCAGCCAAGATCTTGCAGGGCACTCCTACGAGCAGTACTTC.

This clone showed up just a few times. The J gene is TRBJ1-1, the V gene TRBV7-9; D possibly corresponds to TRBD1 (6 bases). Germline-derived CDR1 and CDR2 are SEHNR and FQNEAQ (reference sequence). The V and J ends lost 1 base and 5 bases respectively, with 14 bases between them. CDR3 length: 15 amino acids. This CDR3 reads CASSLGQTGRTEAFF. The CDR3 region has the DNA TGTGCCAGCAGCTTAGGGCAAACAGGGCGGACTGAAGCTTTCTTT.

The chain links TRBV21-1 to TRBJ2-2; the D call in the table, TRBD2, was not verified against the DNA. TRBV21-1 is assigned pseudogene status. The CDR3 totals 17 residues. CDR3 in DNA: TGTGCCAGCAGCAATCCAGCGGGGGGGCCAAGGACCGGGGAGCTGTTTTTT. This codes for CASSNPAGGPRTGELFF.

V gene TRBV30 combines with J gene TRBJ2-5; the D gene is possibly TRBD1 (6 bases). Trimming removed 2 bases at V and 5 bases at J, with 15 bases between. This CDR3 has 14 amino acids. The V gene's germline CDR1 is GTSNPN and CDR2 SVGIG (reference sequence). The CDR3 spells CAWSPGTSRETQYF. As DNA, the CDR3 is TGTGCCTGGAGTCCGGGGACATCGAGGGAGACCCAGTACTTC.

This clone was seen only once. This chain links TRBV5-1 with TRBJ2-3, with D tentatively TRBD2 (5 bases). The germline gives CDR1 SGHRS, CDR2 YFSETQ. Trimming stripped 0 bases from V and 6 bases from J, with 11 bases between. The CDR3 length is 14 residues. In DNA, the CDR3 is TGCGCCAGCAGCTTGGTTCCGGGATCCGATACGCAGTATTTT. Encoded protein: CASSLVPGSDTQYF.